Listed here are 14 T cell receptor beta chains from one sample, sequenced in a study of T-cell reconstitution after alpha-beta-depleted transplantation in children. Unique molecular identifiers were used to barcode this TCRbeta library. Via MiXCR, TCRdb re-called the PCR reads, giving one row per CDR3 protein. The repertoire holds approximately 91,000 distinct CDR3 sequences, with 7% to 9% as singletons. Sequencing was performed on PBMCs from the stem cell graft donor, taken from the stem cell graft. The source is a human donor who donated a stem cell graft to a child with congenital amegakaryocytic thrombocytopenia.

The CDR3 loop is CASSFSRLEKISGANVLTF. DNA for the CDR3: TGTGCCAGCAGCTTCTCCCGGTTGGAAAAGATATCTGGGGCCAACGTCCTGACTTTC. This chain uses TRBV12-3 or TRBV12-4 with TRBJ2-6; D call uncertain. The length of the CDR3 is 19 residues. V shed 6 bases and J shed 1 base, with 22 bases lying between them.

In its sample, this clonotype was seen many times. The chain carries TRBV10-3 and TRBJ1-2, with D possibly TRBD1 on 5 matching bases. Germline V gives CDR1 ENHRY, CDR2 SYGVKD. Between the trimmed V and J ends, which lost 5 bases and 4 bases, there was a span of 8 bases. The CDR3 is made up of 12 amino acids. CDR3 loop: CAISPGGYGYTF. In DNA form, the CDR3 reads TGTGCCATCAGTCCTGGGGGCTATGGCTACACCTTC.

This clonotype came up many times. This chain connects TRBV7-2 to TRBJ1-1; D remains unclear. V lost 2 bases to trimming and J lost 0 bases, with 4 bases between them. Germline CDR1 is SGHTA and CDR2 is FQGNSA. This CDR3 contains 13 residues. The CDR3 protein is CASSLQLNTEAFF. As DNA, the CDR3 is TGTGCCAGCAGCTTACAGCTGAACACTGAAGCTTTCTTT.

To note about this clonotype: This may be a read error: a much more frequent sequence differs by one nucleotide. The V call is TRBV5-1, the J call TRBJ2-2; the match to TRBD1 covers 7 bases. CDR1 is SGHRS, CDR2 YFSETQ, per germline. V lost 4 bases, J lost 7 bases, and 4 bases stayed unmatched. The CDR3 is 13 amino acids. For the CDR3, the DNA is TGCGCCAGCAGCACACAGGGGAACGGGGAGCTGTTTTTT. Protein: CASSTQGNGELFF.

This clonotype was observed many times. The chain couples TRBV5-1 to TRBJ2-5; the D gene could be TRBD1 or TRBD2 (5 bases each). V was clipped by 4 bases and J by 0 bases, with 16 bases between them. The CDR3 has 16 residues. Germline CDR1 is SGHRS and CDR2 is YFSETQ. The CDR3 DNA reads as TGCGCCAGCAGCCTAACGGGACGGAAGGACCAAGAGACCCAGTACTTC. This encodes CASSLTGRKDQETQYF. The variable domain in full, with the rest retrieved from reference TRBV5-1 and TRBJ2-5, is KAGVTQTPRYLIKTRGQQVTLSCSPISGHRSVSWYQQTPGQGLQFLFEYFSETQRNKGNFPGRFSGRQFSNSRSEMNVSTLELGDSALYLCASSLTGRKDQETQYFGPGTRLLVL.

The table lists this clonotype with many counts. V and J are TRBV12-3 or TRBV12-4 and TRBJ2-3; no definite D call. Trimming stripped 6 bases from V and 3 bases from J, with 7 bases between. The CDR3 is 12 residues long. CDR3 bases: TGTGCCAGCAGCCCCGTAACAGATACGCAGTATTTT. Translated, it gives CASSPVTDTQYF.

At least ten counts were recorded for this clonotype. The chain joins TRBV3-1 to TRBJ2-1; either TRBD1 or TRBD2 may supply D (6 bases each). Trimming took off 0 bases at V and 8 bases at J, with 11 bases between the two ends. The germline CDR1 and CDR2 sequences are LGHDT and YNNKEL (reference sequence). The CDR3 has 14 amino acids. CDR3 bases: TGTGCCAGCAGCCAAGAATGGGGGGCAGATGAGCAGTTCTTC. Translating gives CASSQEWGADEQFF.

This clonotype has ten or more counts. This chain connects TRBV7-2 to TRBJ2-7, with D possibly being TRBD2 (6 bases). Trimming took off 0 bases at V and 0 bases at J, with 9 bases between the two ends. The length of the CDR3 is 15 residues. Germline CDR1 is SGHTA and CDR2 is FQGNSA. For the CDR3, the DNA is TGTGCCAGCAGCTTAGCGGGGACTGTCTCCTACGAGCAGTACTTC. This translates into CASSLAGTVSYEQYF.

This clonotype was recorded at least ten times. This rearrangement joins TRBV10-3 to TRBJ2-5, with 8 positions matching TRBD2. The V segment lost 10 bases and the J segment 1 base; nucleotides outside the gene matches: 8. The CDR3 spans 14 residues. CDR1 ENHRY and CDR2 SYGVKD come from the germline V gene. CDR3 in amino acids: CATSGGGIQETQYF. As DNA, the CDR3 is TGTGCCACGTCAGGCGGGGGGATCCAAGAGACCCAGTACTTC.

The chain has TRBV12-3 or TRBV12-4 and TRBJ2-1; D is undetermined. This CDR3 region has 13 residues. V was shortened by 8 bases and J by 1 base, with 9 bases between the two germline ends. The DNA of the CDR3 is TGTGCCAGCGGGCAGTGGTCCTACAATGAGCAGTTCTTC. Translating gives CASGQWSYNEQFF.

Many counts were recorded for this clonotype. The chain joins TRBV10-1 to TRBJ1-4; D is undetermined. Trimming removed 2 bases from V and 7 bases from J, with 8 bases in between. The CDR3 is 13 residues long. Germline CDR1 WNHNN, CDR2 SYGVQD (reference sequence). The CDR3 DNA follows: TGCGCCAGCAGTGAGGGGCCGGGTGAAAAACTGTTTTTT. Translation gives CASSEGPGEKLFF.

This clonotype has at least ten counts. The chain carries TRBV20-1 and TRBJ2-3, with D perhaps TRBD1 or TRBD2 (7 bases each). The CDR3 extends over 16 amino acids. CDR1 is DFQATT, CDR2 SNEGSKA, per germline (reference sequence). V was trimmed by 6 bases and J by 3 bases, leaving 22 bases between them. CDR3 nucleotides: TGCAGTGCCCAGGGGGAGGGCAGGGGATGGACAGATACGCAGTATTTT. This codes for CSAQGEGRGWTDTQYF.

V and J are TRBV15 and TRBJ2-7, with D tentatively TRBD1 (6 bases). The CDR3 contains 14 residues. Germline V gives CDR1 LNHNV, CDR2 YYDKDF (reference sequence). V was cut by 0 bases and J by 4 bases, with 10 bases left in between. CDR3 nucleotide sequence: TGTGCCACCAGCAGAGAGGGGGCGGGTTACGAGCAGTACTTC. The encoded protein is CATSREGAGYEQYF.

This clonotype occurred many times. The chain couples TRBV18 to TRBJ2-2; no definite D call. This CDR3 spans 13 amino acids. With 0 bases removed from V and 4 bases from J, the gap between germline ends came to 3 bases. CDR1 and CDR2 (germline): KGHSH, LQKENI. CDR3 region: CASSPPVTGELFF. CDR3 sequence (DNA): TGTGCCAGCTCACCACCTGTCACCGGGGAGCTGTTTTTT.